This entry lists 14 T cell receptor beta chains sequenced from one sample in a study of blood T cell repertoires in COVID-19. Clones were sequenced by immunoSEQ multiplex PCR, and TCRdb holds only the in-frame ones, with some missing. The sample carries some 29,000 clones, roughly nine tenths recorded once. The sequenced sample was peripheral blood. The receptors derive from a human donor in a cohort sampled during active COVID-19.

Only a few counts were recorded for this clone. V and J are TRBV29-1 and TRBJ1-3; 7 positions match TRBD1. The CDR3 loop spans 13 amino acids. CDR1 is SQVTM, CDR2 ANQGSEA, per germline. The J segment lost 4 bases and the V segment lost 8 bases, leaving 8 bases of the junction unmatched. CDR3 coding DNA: TGCAGCCGCATTAGGGGGCCGGGAAACACCATATATTTT. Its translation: CSRIRGPGNTIYF.

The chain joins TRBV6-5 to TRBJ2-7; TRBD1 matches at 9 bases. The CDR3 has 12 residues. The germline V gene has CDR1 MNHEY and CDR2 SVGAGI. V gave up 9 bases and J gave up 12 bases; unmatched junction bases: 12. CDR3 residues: CASEEGDRERYF. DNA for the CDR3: TGTGCCAGTGAAGAGGGGGACAGGGAACGGTACTTC.

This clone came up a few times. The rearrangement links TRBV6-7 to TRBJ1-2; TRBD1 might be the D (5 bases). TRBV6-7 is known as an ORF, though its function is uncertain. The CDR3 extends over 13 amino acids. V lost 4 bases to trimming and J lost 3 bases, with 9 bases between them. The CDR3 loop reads CASSSTGHYGYTF. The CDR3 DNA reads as TGTGCCAGCAGTTCTACAGGCCACTATGGCTACACCTTC.

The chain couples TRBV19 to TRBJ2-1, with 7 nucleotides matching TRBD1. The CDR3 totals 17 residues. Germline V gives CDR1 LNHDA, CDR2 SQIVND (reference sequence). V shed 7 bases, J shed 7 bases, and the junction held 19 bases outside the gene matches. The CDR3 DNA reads TGTGCCAGTACCTTCACGGAGAGGGGGCGAGGGGTGAATGAGCAGTTCTTC. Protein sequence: CASTFTERGRGVNEQFF. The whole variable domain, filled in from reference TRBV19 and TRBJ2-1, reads DGGITQSPKYLFRKEGQNVTLSCEQNLNHDAMYWYRQDPGQGLRLIYYSQIVNDFQKGDIAEGYSVSREKKESFPLTVTSAQKNPTAFYLCASTFTERGRGVNEQFFGPGTRLTVL.

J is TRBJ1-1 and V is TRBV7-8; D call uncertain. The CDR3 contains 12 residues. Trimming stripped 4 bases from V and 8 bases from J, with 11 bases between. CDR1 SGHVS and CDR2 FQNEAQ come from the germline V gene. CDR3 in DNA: TGTGCCAGCAGCTCCCAAGCCAGGGAAGCTTTCTTT. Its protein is CASSSQAREAFF. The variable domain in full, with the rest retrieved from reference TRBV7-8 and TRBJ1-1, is GAGVSQSPRYKVAKRGQDVALRCDPISGHVSLFWYQQALGQGPEFLTYFQNEAQLDKSGLPSDRFFAERPEGSVSTLKIQRTQQEDSAVYLCASSSQAREAFFGQGTRLTVV.

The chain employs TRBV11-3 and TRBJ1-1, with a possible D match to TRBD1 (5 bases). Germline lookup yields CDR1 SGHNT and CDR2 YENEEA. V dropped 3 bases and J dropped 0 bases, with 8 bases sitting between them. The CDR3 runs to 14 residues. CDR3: CASSFGGVNTEAFF. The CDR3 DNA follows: TGTGCCAGCAGCTTCGGGGGGGTGAACACTGAAGCTTTCTTT.

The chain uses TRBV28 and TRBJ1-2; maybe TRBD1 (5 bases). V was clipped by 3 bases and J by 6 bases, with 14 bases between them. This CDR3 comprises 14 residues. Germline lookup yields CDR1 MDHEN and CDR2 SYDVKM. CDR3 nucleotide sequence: TGTGCCAGCAGTTTGCGAGGGCGGGGGGATGGCTACACCTTC. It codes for CASSLRGRGDGYTF.

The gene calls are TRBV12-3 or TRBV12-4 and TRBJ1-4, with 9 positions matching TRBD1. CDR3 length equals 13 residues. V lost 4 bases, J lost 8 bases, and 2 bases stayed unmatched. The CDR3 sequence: CASSYGQGEKLFF. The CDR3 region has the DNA TGTGCCAGCAGTTATGGACAGGGGGAAAAACTGTTTTTT.

The CDR3 sequence is CASSLEQGAAGYEQYF. In nucleotides, the CDR3 is TGTGCCAGCAGCTTGGAACAGGGGGCGGCGGGATACGAGCAGTACTTC. This rearrangement joins TRBV11-2 to TRBJ2-7; 9 nucleotides align to TRBD1. The germline V gene has CDR1 SGHAT and CDR2 FQNNGV. The CDR3 consists of 16 residues. The V segment lost 3 bases and the J segment 4 bases; nucleotides outside the gene matches: 10.

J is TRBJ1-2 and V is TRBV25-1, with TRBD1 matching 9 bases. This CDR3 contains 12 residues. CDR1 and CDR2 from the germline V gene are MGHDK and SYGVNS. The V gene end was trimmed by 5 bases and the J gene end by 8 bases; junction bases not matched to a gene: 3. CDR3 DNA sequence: TGTGCCAGCAGTCGGACAGGGGACGGCTACACCTTC. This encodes CASSRTGDGYTF.

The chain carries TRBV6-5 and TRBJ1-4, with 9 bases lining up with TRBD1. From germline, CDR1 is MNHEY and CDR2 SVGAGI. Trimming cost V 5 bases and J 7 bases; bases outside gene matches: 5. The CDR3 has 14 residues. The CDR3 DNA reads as TGTGCCAGCAGTACAGGGGGCGGATTTGAAAAACTGTTTTTT. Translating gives CASSTGGGFEKLFF.

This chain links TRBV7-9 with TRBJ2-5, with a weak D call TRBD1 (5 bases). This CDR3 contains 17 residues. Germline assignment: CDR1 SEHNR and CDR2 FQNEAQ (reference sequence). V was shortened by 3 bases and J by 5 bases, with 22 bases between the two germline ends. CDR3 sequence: CASSLGRVVAVWETQYF. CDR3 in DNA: TGTGCCAGCAGCTTGGGCAGGGTTGTCGCAGTTTGGGAGACCCAGTACTTC. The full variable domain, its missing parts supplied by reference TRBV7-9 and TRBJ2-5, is DTGVSQNPRHKITKRGQNVTFRCDPISEHNRLYWYRQTLGQGPEFLTYFQNEAQLEKSRLLSDRFSAERPKGSFSTLEIQRTEQGDSAMYLCASSLGRVVAVWETQYFGPGTRLLVL.

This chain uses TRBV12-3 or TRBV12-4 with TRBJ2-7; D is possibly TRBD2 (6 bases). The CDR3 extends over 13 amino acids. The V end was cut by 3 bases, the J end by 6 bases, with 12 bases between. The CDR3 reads CASSLEGFAEQYF. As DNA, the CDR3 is TGTGCCAGCAGTTTGGAGGGGTTCGCCGAGCAGTACTTC.

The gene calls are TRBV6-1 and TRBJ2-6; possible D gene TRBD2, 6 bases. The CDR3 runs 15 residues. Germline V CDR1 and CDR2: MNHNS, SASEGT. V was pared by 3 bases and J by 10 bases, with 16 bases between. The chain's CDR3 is CASSEVGTFVNVLTF. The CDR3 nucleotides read TGTGCCAGCAGTGAGGTCGGGACTTTCGTGAACGTCCTGACTTTC.